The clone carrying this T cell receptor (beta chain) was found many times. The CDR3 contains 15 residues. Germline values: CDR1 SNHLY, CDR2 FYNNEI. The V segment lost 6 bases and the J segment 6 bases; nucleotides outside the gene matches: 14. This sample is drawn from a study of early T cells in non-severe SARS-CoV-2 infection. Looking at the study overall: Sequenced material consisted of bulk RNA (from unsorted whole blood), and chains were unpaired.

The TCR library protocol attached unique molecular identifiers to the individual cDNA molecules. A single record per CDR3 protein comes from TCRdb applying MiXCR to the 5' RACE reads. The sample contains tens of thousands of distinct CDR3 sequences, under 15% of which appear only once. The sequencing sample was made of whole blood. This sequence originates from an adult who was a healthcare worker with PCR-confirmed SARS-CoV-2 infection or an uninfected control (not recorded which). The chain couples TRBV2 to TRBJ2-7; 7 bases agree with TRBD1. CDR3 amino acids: CASSPGQVAPSEQYF. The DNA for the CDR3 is TGTGCCAGCAGCCCCGGACAGGTCGCGCCTAGCGAGCAGTACTTC. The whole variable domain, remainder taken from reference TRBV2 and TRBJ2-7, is EPEVTQTPSHQVTQMGQEVILRCVPISNHLYFYWYRQILGQKVEFLVSFYNNEISEKSEIFDDQFSVERPDGSNFTLKIRSTKLEDSAMYFCASSPGQVAPSEQYFGPGTRLTVT.